This T cell receptor (beta chain) appears in the sequencing data of a study of shared clonotypes between healthy human individuals. The V segment lost 6 bases and the J segment 6 bases; nucleotides outside the gene matches: 11. Germline V gene data show CDR1 as MNHNY and CDR2 as SVGAGI (reference sequence). This CDR3 is built from 15 residues. Generated by immunoSEQ multiplex PCR, the TCRdb table keeps only in-frame clones and is missing some. Among about 230,000 clones listed, under 80% were seen once. Material: memory CD4+ T cells sorted from blood. The subset here: CD45RA-negative fraction. This TCR derives from a man aged 25-45 years in good health. The chain recombines TRBV6-6 with TRBJ2-5; 9 bases line up with TRBD1. The CDR3 here is CASRPGTGPGKTQYF. The DNA of the CDR3 is TGTGCCAGCAGACCCGGGACAGGGCCAGGGAAGACCCAGTACTTC.